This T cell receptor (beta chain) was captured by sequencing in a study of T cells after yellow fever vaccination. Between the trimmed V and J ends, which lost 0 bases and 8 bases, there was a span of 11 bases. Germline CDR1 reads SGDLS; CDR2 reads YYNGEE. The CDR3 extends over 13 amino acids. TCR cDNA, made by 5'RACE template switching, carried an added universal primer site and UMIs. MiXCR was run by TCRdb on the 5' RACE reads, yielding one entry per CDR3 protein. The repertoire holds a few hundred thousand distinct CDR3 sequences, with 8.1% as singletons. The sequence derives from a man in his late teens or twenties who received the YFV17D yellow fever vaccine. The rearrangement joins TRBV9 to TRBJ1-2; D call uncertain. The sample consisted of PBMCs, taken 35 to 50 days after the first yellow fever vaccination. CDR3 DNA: TGTGCCAGCAGCGTAGAGCCCCGAAGCGGCTACACCTTC. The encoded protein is CASSVEPRSGYTF.